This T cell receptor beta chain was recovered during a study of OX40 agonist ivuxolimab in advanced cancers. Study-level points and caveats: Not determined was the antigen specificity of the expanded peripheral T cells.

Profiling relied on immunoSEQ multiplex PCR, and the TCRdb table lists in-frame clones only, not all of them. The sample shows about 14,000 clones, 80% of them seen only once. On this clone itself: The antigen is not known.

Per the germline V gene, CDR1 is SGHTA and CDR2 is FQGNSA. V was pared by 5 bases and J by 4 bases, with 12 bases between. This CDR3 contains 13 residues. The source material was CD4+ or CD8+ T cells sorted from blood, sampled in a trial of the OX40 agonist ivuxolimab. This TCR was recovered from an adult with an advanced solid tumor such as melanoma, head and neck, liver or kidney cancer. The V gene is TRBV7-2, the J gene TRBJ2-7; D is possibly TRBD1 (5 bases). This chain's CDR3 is CASSIVPGYEQYF. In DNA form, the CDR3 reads TGTGCCAGCAGCATCGTTCCAGGGTACGAGCAGTACTTC.